These T cell receptor beta chains were read from a single sample in a study of control samples from healthy donors and cancer patients. Repertoires were generated with immunoSEQ multiplex PCR, while TCRdb's copy carries only in-frame clones and drops some. The repertoire consists of approximately 92,000 clones, with 93% occurring once and the leading ten covering roughly 1.5%. The sequencing input was blood. These receptors came from a woman aged 25 to 39 in good health. The CDR3 runs from the conserved cysteine through the conserved F or W. Each record gives: D gene, V gene, J gene, clone size, CDR3 protein, CDR3 DNA. A D gene is named only where the DNA matches it firmly. Some rows have no size entry. The others give once, few or many, or a class for an expanded clone.

d_gene: TRBD1
v_gene: TRBV3-1/TRBV3-2
j_gene: TRBJ1-2
abundance: -
CDR3aa: CASSQDRGAGYTF
CDR3nt: TGTGCCAGCAGCCAAGACAGGGGGGCTGGCTACACCTTC

d_gene: TRBD2
v_gene: TRBV4-1
j_gene: TRBJ2-5
abundance: -
CDR3aa: CASSQLAGGPWETQYF
CDR3nt: TGCGCCAGCAGCCAGTTAGCGGGAGGGCCCTGGGAGACCCAGTACTTC

d_gene: -
v_gene: TRBV9
j_gene: TRBJ1-1
abundance: -
CDR3aa: CASSVGFADWNTEAFF
CDR3nt: TGTGCCAGCAGCGTAGGGTTCGCAGATTGGAACACTGAAGCTTTCTTT

d_gene: -
v_gene: TRBV6-6
j_gene: TRBJ1-4
abundance: -
CDR3aa: CASTTLSRVTNEKLFF
CDR3nt: TGTGCCAGCACCACCTTGTCTCGGGTAACTAATGAAAAACTGTTTTTT

d_gene: TRBD1
v_gene: TRBV27
j_gene: TRBJ1-6
abundance: -
CDR3aa: CASSLSQGANSPLHF
CDR3nt: TGTGCCAGCAGTTTATCACAGGGGGCTAATTCACCCCTCCACTTT

d_gene: TRBD1
v_gene: TRBV6-5
j_gene: TRBJ2-6
abundance: once
CDR3aa: CASIGGVTGANVLTF
CDR3nt: TGTGCCAGCATAGGGGGCGTTACTGGGGCCAACGTCCTGACTTTC

d_gene: TRBD1
v_gene: TRBV18
j_gene: TRBJ1-3
abundance: -
CDR3aa: CASSLTGVGNTIYF
CDR3nt: TGTGCCAGCTCGCTGACAGGGGTTGGAAACACCATATATTTT

d_gene: -
v_gene: TRBV4-1
j_gene: TRBJ1-5
abundance: -
CDR3aa: CASSHHRPPQGTVPQHF
CDR3nt: TGCGCCAGCAGCCATCATCGACCCCCACAGGGAACTGTTCCCCAGCATTTT

d_gene: -
v_gene: TRBV29-1
j_gene: TRBJ2-5
abundance: few
CDR3aa: CSVGSGKETQYF
CDR3nt: TGCAGCGTTGGCTCAGGGAAGGAGACCCAGTACTTC

d_gene: -
v_gene: TRBV7-9
j_gene: TRBJ1-6
abundance: -
CDR3aa: CASSLGRVSPLHF
CDR3nt: TGTGCCAGCAGCTTAGGCAGGGTATCACCCCTCCACTTT

d_gene: -
v_gene: TRBV27
j_gene: TRBJ2-1
abundance: -
CDR3aa: CASSFGSYNEQFF
CDR3nt: TGTGCCAGCAGTTTTGGGTCCTACAATGAGCAGTTCTTC

d_gene: TRBD2
v_gene: TRBV6-5
j_gene: TRBJ2-1
abundance: -
CDR3aa: CASIAGGLNEQFF
CDR3nt: TGTGCCAGCATCGCGGGGGGGTTGAATGAGCAGTTCTTC

d_gene: TRBD1
v_gene: TRBV28
j_gene: TRBJ1-4
abundance: -
CDR3aa: CASSSSGQGYEKLFF
CDR3nt: TGTGCCAGCAGTTCCTCGGGACAGGGTTATGAAAAACTGTTTTTT

d_gene: -
v_gene: TRBV6-1
j_gene: TRBJ1-1
abundance: -
CDR3aa: CASSEGETEAFF
CDR3nt: TGTGCCAGCAGTGAGGGTGAGACTGAAGCTTTCTTT

d_gene: -
v_gene: TRBV2
j_gene: TRBJ1-1
abundance: -
CDR3aa: CASSDQGGGATEAFF
CDR3nt: TGTGCCAGCAGTGACCAAGGTGGAGGGGCGACTGAAGCTTTCTTT

d_gene: -
v_gene: TRBV4-1
j_gene: TRBJ2-3
abundance: -
CDR3aa: CASSLVGLADTQYF
CDR3nt: TGCGCCAGCAGCCTGGTGGGACTCGCAGATACGCAGTATTTT

d_gene: TRBD1
v_gene: TRBV4-2
j_gene: TRBJ1-2
abundance: -
CDR3aa: CASSQGNTGTGDGYTF
CDR3nt: TGTGCCAGCAGCCAAGGTAATACCGGGACAGGGGACGGCTACACCTTC

d_gene: -
v_gene: TRBV5-1
j_gene: TRBJ1-1
abundance: -
CDR3aa: CASSSAREAFF
CDR3nt: TGCGCCAGCAGCTCGGCGCGGGAAGCTTTCTTT

d_gene: TRBD1
v_gene: TRBV18
j_gene: TRBJ2-5
abundance: -
CDR3aa: CASSRSGQKQETQYF
CDR3nt: TGTGCCAGCTCACGCTCGGGACAGAAACAAGAGACCCAGTACTTC

d_gene: TRBD2
v_gene: TRBV10-3
j_gene: TRBJ2-1
abundance: -
CDR3aa: CAISERGGTRVNEQFF
CDR3nt: TGTGCCATCAGTGAGAGGGGGGGGACTAGGGTCAATGAGCAGTTCTTC

d_gene: TRBD1
v_gene: TRBV28
j_gene: TRBJ1-1
abundance: -
CDR3aa: CASSSTGGPATEAFF
CDR3nt: TGTGCCAGCAGTTCCACAGGGGGCCCCGCTACTGAAGCTTTCTTT

d_gene: TRBD2
v_gene: TRBV7-9
j_gene: TRBJ2-3
abundance: -
CDR3aa: CASSLASGGVTDTQYF
CDR3nt: TGTGCCAGCAGCTTAGCAAGCGGGGGGGTCACAGATACGCAGTATTTT

d_gene: -
v_gene: TRBV3-1/TRBV3-2
j_gene: TRBJ1-5
abundance: -
CDR3aa: CASSQDGGGRQPQHF
CDR3nt: TGTGCCAGCAGCCAAGATGGAGGGGGGCGTCAGCCCCAGCATTTT

d_gene: TRBD1
v_gene: TRBV2
j_gene: TRBJ2-1
abundance: -
CDR3aa: CASIPRGMTYNEQFF
CDR3nt: TGTGCCAGCATCCCCAGGGGGATGACCTACAATGAGCAGTTCTTC

d_gene: TRBD1
v_gene: TRBV6-5
j_gene: TRBJ1-1
abundance: -
CDR3aa: CATSGQGIMNTEAFF
CDR3nt: TGTGCCACGTCGGGACAGGGGATCATGAACACTGAAGCTTTCTTT

d_gene: TRBD1
v_gene: TRBV28
j_gene: TRBJ1-5
abundance: -
CDR3aa: CASNRPGQGHQPQHF
CDR3nt: TGTGCCAGCAACCGGCCGGGACAGGGGCATCAGCCCCAGCATTTT

d_gene: -
v_gene: TRBV11-2
j_gene: TRBJ2-1
abundance: -
CDR3aa: CASSLDRGQVGGRYNEQFF
CDR3nt: TGTGCCAGCAGCTTAGATCGGGGACAGGTAGGCGGGAGATACAATGAGCAGTTCTTC

d_gene: TRBD2
v_gene: TRBV3-1/TRBV3-2
j_gene: TRBJ2-2
abundance: -
CDR3aa: CASSHLAGGTGELFF
CDR3nt: TGTGCCAGCAGCCATCTAGCGGGAGGGACCGGGGAGCTGTTTTTT

d_gene: -
v_gene: TRBV7-9
j_gene: TRBJ1-1
abundance: -
CDR3aa: CASSLTNTEAFF
CDR3nt: TGTGCCAGCAGCTTAACAAACACTGAAGCTTTCTTT

d_gene: -
v_gene: TRBV3-1/TRBV3-2
j_gene: TRBJ2-7
abundance: once
CDR3aa: CASSQDYGLYEQYF
CDR3nt: TGTGCCAGCAGCCAAGATTATGGACTCTACGAGCAGTACTTC

d_gene: -
v_gene: TRBV4-2
j_gene: TRBJ1-1
abundance: -
CDR3aa: CASSLLETFTEAFF
CDR3nt: TGTGCCAGCAGCCTCCTGGAGACATTCACTGAAGCTTTCTTT

d_gene: -
v_gene: TRBV4-1
j_gene: TRBJ2-2
abundance: -
CDR3aa: CASSLFMGGNTGELFF
CDR3nt: TGCGCCAGCAGTCTTTTTATGGGGGGGAACACCGGGGAGCTGTTTTTT

d_gene: TRBD2
v_gene: TRBV10-3
j_gene: TRBJ2-3
abundance: -
CDR3aa: CAISESLAGTDTQYF
CDR3nt: TGTGCCATCAGTGAGTCGCTAGCGGGGACAGATACGCAGTATTTT

d_gene: TRBD2
v_gene: TRBV7-3
j_gene: TRBJ2-2
abundance: -
CDR3aa: CASSFQGRLAKNTGGLFF
CDR3nt: TGTGCCAGCAGCTTCCAAGGGCGACTAGCGAAGAACACCGGGGGGCTGTTTTTT

d_gene: -
v_gene: TRBV5-1
j_gene: TRBJ2-5
abundance: -
CDR3aa: CASSLAGQLETQYF
CDR3nt: TGCGCCAGCAGCTTGGCCGGTCAGTTGGAGACCCAGTACTTC

d_gene: TRBD2
v_gene: TRBV24-1
j_gene: TRBJ2-1
abundance: -
CDR3aa: CATSDSTSGRVHEQFF
CDR3nt: TGTGCCACCAGTGATTCGACTAGCGGGAGGGTGCATGAGCAGTTCTTC

d_gene: TRBD2
v_gene: TRBV5-6
j_gene: TRBJ2-7
abundance: -
CDR3aa: CASSPGTSGVKSYEQYF
CDR3nt: TGTGCCAGCAGTCCAGGGACTAGCGGAGTGAAGTCCTACGAGCAGTACTTC

d_gene: -
v_gene: TRBV19
j_gene: TRBJ2-3
abundance: once
CDR3aa: CASNWGLGDTQYF
CDR3nt: TGTGCCAGTAACTGGGGGCTTGGAGATACGCAGTATTTT

d_gene: -
v_gene: TRBV13
j_gene: TRBJ2-7
abundance: once
CDR3aa: CASSLTGYEQYF
CDR3nt: TGTGCCAGCAGCTTAACAGGCTACGAGCAGTACTTC

d_gene: TRBD2
v_gene: TRBV5-1
j_gene: TRBJ2-7
abundance: -
CDR3aa: CASSFYTSGTPYEQYF
CDR3nt: TGCGCCAGCAGCTTTTATACTAGCGGGACGCCCTACGAGCAGTACTTC

d_gene: -
v_gene: TRBV2
j_gene: TRBJ1-2
abundance: -
CDR3aa: CASKETGYYGYTF
CDR3nt: TGTGCCAGCAAAGAGACAGGATACTATGGCTACACCTTC

d_gene: -
v_gene: TRBV5-6
j_gene: TRBJ1-4
abundance: -
CDR3aa: CASSLLGGTNEKLFF
CDR3nt: TGTGCCAGCAGCTTGTTAGGGGGAACTAATGAAAAACTGTTTTTT

d_gene: -
v_gene: TRBV7-9
j_gene: TRBJ2-7
abundance: -
CDR3aa: CASSLGLAKTHEQYF
CDR3nt: TGTGCCAGCAGCTTAGGGCTAGCGAAAACCCACGAGCAGTACTTC

d_gene: TRBD1
v_gene: TRBV27
j_gene: TRBJ2-1
abundance: -
CDR3aa: CASSWTGGSYNEQFF
CDR3nt: TGTGCCAGCAGCTGGACAGGAGGCTCCTACAATGAGCAGTTCTTC

d_gene: TRBD2
v_gene: TRBV6-5
j_gene: TRBJ2-1
abundance: -
CDR3aa: CASGLAGVVDEQFF
CDR3nt: TGTGCCAGCGGGCTAGCGGGAGTCGTAGATGAGCAGTTCTTC